The present T cell receptor (beta chain) was sequenced within a study of metastatic and nonmetastatic thyroid tumors. Study-wide findings and caveats: Benign nodules were reported to have significantly lower TCR beta diversity than malignant thyroid tumors, in blood and tumor.

This clone was observed at least ten times. The antigen remains undetermined. Per the original data handling: The study's classifier, a distant-metastasis tool for papillary thyroid cancer, was built using CDR3 differences across clinicopathological groups. Using MiXCR, TCRdb re-called clones from the PCR reads. None of the V and J calls come from the authors' own analysis; TCRdb made them. The sample carries approximately 38,000 clones, about 26% recorded once. Every patient was untreated before thyroid surgery. This clonotype originated in a male donor with papillary thyroid cancer or a benign thyroid nodule (not recorded which). Some clones in this sample may be carry-over from other donors' samples. Sequenced: blood.

The DNA of the CDR3 is TGCGCCAGCAGCGGTCCGGGACTCACGCAGTATTTT. Translating it yields CASSGPGLTQYF. V usage is TRBV10-1 and J usage is TRBJ2-3, with a weak D call TRBD2 (6 bases). The germline CDR1 and CDR2 sequences are WNHNN and SYGVQD (reference sequence). The CDR3 extends over 12 amino acids. V lost 6 bases to trimming and J lost 9 bases, with 13 bases between them.